The 27 T cell receptor beta chains listed next were all sequenced from one sample in a study of PD-L1 blockade in urothelial cancer. Regarding time point: pretreatment peripheral blood. Clones were sequenced by immunoSEQ multiplex PCR, and TCRdb holds only the in-frame ones, with some missing. The sample carries some 53,000 clones, around 72% recorded once. The sequenced sample was PBMCs, obtained around atezolizumab (anti-PD-L1) treatment. These TCRs come from an older man with urothelial cancer.

This clone appeared a few times. The chain recombines TRBV19 with TRBJ2-2; 9 nucleotides agree with TRBD1. V was clipped by 3 bases and J by 7 bases; unmatched bases: 15. CDR1 and CDR2 from the germline V gene are LNHDA and SQIVND (reference sequence). The CDR3 is made up of 18 amino acids. The DNA of the CDR3 is TGTGCCAGTAGTATCGGGACAGGGAAGGGAGATCGGGTCGGGGAGCTGTTTTTT. It yields the protein CASSIGTGKGDRVGELFF. Full variable domain (missing parts from reference TRBV19 and TRBJ2-2): DGGITQSPKYLFRKEGQNVTLSCEQNLNHDAMYWYRQDPGQGLRLIYYSQIVNDFQKGDIAEGYSVSREKKESFPLTVTSAQKNPTAFYLCASSIGTGKGDRVGELFFGEGSRLTVL.

The chain carries TRBV25-1 and TRBJ2-2; no clear D gene. Trimming cost V 5 bases and J 7 bases, with 11 bases left between them. Germline V gene lookup returns CDR1 MGHDK and CDR2 SYGVNS. The CDR3 is 13 amino acids. The CDR3 is CASSTIPGGELFF. CDR3 bases: TGTGCCAGCAGTACGATACCAGGCGGGGAGCTGTTTTTT.

This clone has a single count. The chain recombines TRBV5-1 with TRBJ2-7; D gene uncertain. V was cut by 3 bases and J by 7 bases, with 17 bases left in between. Germline CDR1 is SGHRS and CDR2 is YFSETQ. The length of the CDR3 is 14 residues. CDR3 in DNA: TGCGCCAGCAGCTCCATAGACCCGACGGAGGAGCAGTACTTC. As protein: CASSSIDPTEEQYF.

This chain links TRBV14 with TRBJ2-7; TRBD1 matches 8 bases. The germline V gene encodes CDR1 SGHDN and CDR2 FVKESK. Trimming removed 0 bases from V and 3 bases from J; junction bases left unmatched: 7. The CDR3 totals 16 residues. CDR3 nucleotide sequence: TGTGCCAGCAGCCAAGAGCACCGGGACAGGAACTACGAGCAGTACTTC. It is translated as CASSQEHRDRNYEQYF.

The chain couples TRBV27 to TRBJ1-2; 8 nucleotides line up with TRBD1. The germline V gene encodes CDR1 MNHEY and CDR2 SMNVEV (reference sequence). The CDR3 is 14 residues long. Trimming removed 5 bases from V and 4 bases from J; junction bases left unmatched: 6. DNA of the CDR3: TGTGCCAGCAGTAGGACAGGGCAGATCTATGGCTACACCTTC. Protein: CASSRTGQIYGYTF.

The chain couples TRBV19 to TRBJ1-5, with 12 bases identical to TRBD1. From germline, CDR1 is LNHDA and CDR2 SQIVND (reference sequence). With 2 bases clipped from V and 5 bases from J, the junction kept 4 bases outside the gene matches. CDR3 length: 16 amino acids. The CDR3 loop reads CASSISWDRGHQPQHF. CDR3 sequence (DNA): TGTGCCAGTAGTATATCTTGGGACAGGGGGCATCAGCCCCAGCATTTT.

This rearrangement joins TRBV5-1 to TRBJ1-2; tentatively, D is TRBD1 (5 bases). CDR1 and CDR2 (germline): SGHRS, YFSETQ. This CDR3 contains 15 residues. V lost 4 bases and J lost 2, with 15 bases in between. Here the CDR3 DNA reads TGCGCCAGCAGCGCCGGGACTTCCCCGAACTATGGCTACACCTTC. Protein sequence: CASSAGTSPNYGYTF.

This clone came up a few times. The rearrangement links TRBV9 to TRBJ2-1; a weak D match, TRBD1 (6 bases). Trimming removed 1 base from V and 12 bases from J, with 20 bases in between. The CDR3 contains 15 residues. The V gene's germline CDR1 is SGDLS and CDR2 YYNGEE. For the CDR3, the DNA is TGTGCCAGCAGCGTACAGGGGCGCCCCGAATTCGGGCAGTTCTTC. Translation gives CASSVQGRPEFGQFF. Combining the CDR3 with reference TRBV9 and TRBJ2-1 gives the whole variable domain DSGVTQTPKHLITATGQRVTLRCSPRSGDLSVYWYQQSLDQGLQFLIQYYNGEERAKGNILERFSAQQFPDLHSELNLSSLELGDSALYFCASSVQGRPEFGQFFGPGTRLTVL.

The chain uses TRBV18 and TRBJ2-7; TRBD1 aligns across 7 bases. The germline V gene encodes CDR1 KGHSH and CDR2 LQKENI. V was pared by 4 bases and J by 3 bases, with 6 bases of the junction left unmatched. The CDR3 extends over 14 amino acids. The CDR3 bases are TGTGCCAGCTCACGACAGGGTGCTGGCTACGAGCAGTACTTC. Its translation: CASSRQGAGYEQYF.

The rearrangement joins TRBV7-9 to TRBJ1-1; a possible D gene is TRBD1 (5 bases). CDR1 is SEHNR, CDR2 FQNEAQ, per germline (reference sequence). The CDR3 runs to 15 residues. Trimming removed 5 bases from V and 4 bases from J, with 17 bases in between. DNA for the CDR3: TGTGCCAGCAGCCTGCCGGGGGTGCTTGGCACTGAAGCTTTCTTT. It yields the protein CASSLPGVLGTEAFF.

V gene TRBV30 combines with J gene TRBJ1-2; 8 bases align to TRBD1. Losses at the gene ends were 5 bases for V and 3 bases for J; bases not matched to a gene: 5. Germline V lookup: CDR1 GTSNPN, CDR2 SVGIG (reference sequence). The CDR3 sequence is 13 residues long. The CDR3 DNA sequence: TGTGCCTGGGCGGACAGGGTGGACTATGGCTACACCTTC. Protein: CAWADRVDYGYTF.

The chain couples TRBV6-6 to TRBJ2-2; D perhaps matches TRBD1 (7 bases). Germline lookup yields CDR1 MNHNY and CDR2 SVGAGI (reference sequence). Between the trimmed V and J ends, which lost 6 bases and 6 bases, there was a span of 20 bases. CDR3 size: 16 residues. This CDR3 is CASRPPGQRGAGELFF. The CDR3 nucleotides are TGTGCCAGCAGACCCCCGGGACAGAGGGGGGCCGGGGAGCTGTTTTTT.

This chain links TRBV5-1 with TRBJ2-1; 8 bases are shared with TRBD1. From germline, CDR1 is SGHRS and CDR2 YFSETQ. This CDR3 comprises 16 residues. V was clipped by 0 bases and J by 0 bases; unmatched bases: 2. The CDR3 DNA follows: TGCGCCAGCAGCTTGGATGGACAGGGCTCCTACAATGAGCAGTTCTTC. Translating gives CASSLDGQGSYNEQFF.

This chain joins TRBV30 and TRBJ2-3, with a possible D match to TRBD1 (5 bases). The CDR3 spans 16 residues. The ends were cut back, 1 base at V and 1 base at J, with 15 bases in the middle. The germline V gene encodes CDR1 GTSNPN and CDR2 SVGIG (reference sequence). CDR3 amino acids: CAWSELTAIGTDTQYF. The DNA for the CDR3 is TGTGCCTGGAGTGAATTGACAGCGATCGGCACAGATACGCAGTATTTT.

The chain has TRBV18 and TRBJ1-2; no firm D call. Germline V gene lookup returns CDR1 KGHSH and CDR2 LQKENI. This CDR3 comprises 17 residues. The V end lost 2 bases, the J end lost 0 bases, and 16 bases lay between the germline ends. CDR3: CASSPMVGRTTNYGYTF. The CDR3 DNA reads as TGTGCCAGCTCACCAATGGTGGGCAGAACCACTAACTATGGCTACACCTTC.

This chain connects TRBV13 to TRBJ1-1, with 7 bases fitting TRBD1. The CDR3 has 16 amino acids. V was pared by 0 bases and J by 4 bases, with 8 bases of the junction left unmatched. Germline V gene data show CDR1 as PRHDT and CDR2 as FYEKMQ (reference sequence). The CDR3: CASSLGQVRGFTEAFF. The CDR3 coding sequence is TGTGCCAGCAGCTTAGGCCAGGTCAGGGGGTTCACTGAAGCTTTCTTT.

The chain carries TRBV7-8 and TRBJ1-1, with 8 positions matching TRBD1. V was pared by 5 bases and J by 4 bases, with 3 bases of the junction left unmatched. The CDR3 runs 13 residues. Germline V lookup: CDR1 SGHVS, CDR2 FQNEAQ. The CDR3 DNA reads as TGTGCCAGCAGCCTTGGACAGGGCACTGAAGCTTTCTTT. Translating gives CASSLGQGTEAFF. Drawing the rest from reference TRBV7-8 and TRBJ1-1, the complete variable domain is GAGVSQSPRYKVAKRGQDVALRCDPISGHVSLFWYQQALGQGPEFLTYFQNEAQLDKSGLPSDRFFAERPEGSVSTLKIQRTQQEDSAVYLCASSLGQGTEAFFGQGTRLTVV.

This chain connects TRBV7-2 to TRBJ2-3; D unclear. V was shortened by 5 bases and J by 2 bases, with 5 bases between the two germline ends. The germline gives CDR1 SGHTA, CDR2 FQGNSA. CDR3 length equals 12 residues. CDR3 DNA sequence: TGTGCCAGCAGCCCCTACACAGATACGCAGTATTTT. This gives the protein CASSPYTDTQYF.

The CDR3 nucleotides are TGTGCCAGCAGCTTTCAACAGGTCTACGAGCAGTACTTC. It encodes CASSFQQVYEQYF. The chain is built from TRBV13 and TRBJ2-7, with D possibly TRBD1 on 5 matching bases. The CDR3 has 13 residues. V was pared by 3 bases and J by 3 bases, with 9 bases between. CDR1 is PRHDT, CDR2 FYEKMQ, per germline (reference sequence).

The chain couples TRBV13 to TRBJ2-7; D is unclear. Trimming shortened V by 4 bases and J by 6 bases, and 13 bases separated the two germline ends. Germline assignment: CDR1 PRHDT and CDR2 FYEKMQ (reference sequence). This CDR3 is built from 13 residues. CDR3 amino acids: CASSSPAVSEQYF. Here the CDR3 DNA reads TGTGCCAGCAGCTCCCCCGCGGTTTCCGAGCAGTACTTC.

This sequence joins TRBV2 and TRBJ1-5; 8 bases fit TRBD1. Germline V gene sequence: CDR1 SNHLY, CDR2 FYNNEI. There are 17 residues in the CDR3. J lost 0 bases, V lost 2 bases, and 6 bases had no gene match. The CDR3 loop is CASSERQGLYSNQPQHF. In nucleotides, the CDR3 is TGTGCCAGCAGTGAAAGACAGGGGCTGTATAGCAATCAGCCCCAGCATTTT.

This rearrangement joins TRBV10-3 to TRBJ2-3; D ambiguous. CDR3 length: 13 residues. The V gene's germline CDR1 is ENHRY and CDR2 SYGVKD. V lost 0 bases and J lost 8, with 9 bases in between. The DNA for the CDR3 is TGTGCCATCAGTGAGTCGGCGGTAGGTACGCAGTATTTT. Protein product: CAISESAVGTQYF.

This clone turned up a few times. This chain uses TRBV28 with TRBJ2-1, with 9 bases matching TRBD1. Germline assignment: CDR1 MDHEN and CDR2 SYDVKM. This CDR3 has 15 residues. Losses at the gene ends were 5 bases for V and 4 bases for J; bases not matched to a gene: 6. The CDR3 DNA reads as TGTGCCAGCAGTCCTCCGGGACAGGGTTACAATGAGCAGTTCTTC. This gives the protein CASSPPGQGYNEQFF.

A single count supports this clone. The chain couples TRBV11-3 to TRBJ2-1, with a weak D call TRBD1 (6 bases). V lost 5 bases and J 0 bases, leaving 11 bases between the germline ends. This CDR3 is built from 15 residues. CDR1 is SGHNT, CDR2 YENEEA, per germline. The CDR3 nucleotides read TGTGCCAGCAGCCTGGGGGCGAGCTCCTACAATGAGCAGTTCTTC. Its translation: CASSLGASSYNEQFF.

This clone was counted a single time. This chain uses TRBV7-2 with TRBJ2-2; 7 bases are a match to TRBD1. Trimming took 4 bases from V and 0 from J; bases not matched to a gene: 5. The CDR3 contains 16 residues. Germline CDR1 and CDR2: SGHTA and FQGNSA. The CDR3 DNA reads TGTGCCAGCAGCTCCCACAGGGGTTCGAACACCGGGGAGCTGTTTTTT. It specifies CASSSHRGSNTGELFF.

V is TRBV9 and J is TRBJ2-1, with 7 bases that match TRBD2. Germline CDR1 SGDLS, CDR2 YYNGEE. The CDR3 length is 14 residues. The CDR3 DNA is TGTGCTACCACGGGGGGTGGGACCTACAATGAGCAGTTCTTC. It yields the protein CATTGGGTYNEQFF. Using reference TRBV9 and TRBJ2-1 for the parts outside the CDR3, the full variable domain is DSGVTQTPKHLITATGQRVTLRCSPRSGDLSVYWYQQSLDQGLQFLIQYYNGEERAKGNILERFSAQQFPDLHSELNLSSLELGDSALYFCATTGGGTYNEQFFGPGTRLTVL.

In its sample, this clone was seen once. The genes are TRBV18 and TRBJ2-7, with 7 bases identical to TRBD1. V trimming: 4 bases; J trimming: 5 bases; junction bases outside the gene matches: 14. The CDR3 consists of 16 residues. The germline V gene has CDR1 KGHSH and CDR2 LQKENI. As DNA, the CDR3 is TGTGCCAGCTCACGGGACCCTCAAGGAGACAGGGACGAGCAGTACTTC. It translates to CASSRDPQGDRDEQYF.